This TCR beta chain was identified during a study of identical twins. Points from the study as a whole: Twin pairs' shared out-of-frame alpha sequences were enriched in low generation probability.

The CDR3 contains 14 residues. The germline CDR1 and CDR2 sequences are MNHEY and SVGAGI. Between the trimmed V and J ends, which lost 6 bases and 4 bases, there was a span of 13 bases. This clonotype has a handful of counts. Antigen unknown. Healthy Caucasians, and only they, were the donors. After template switching added a universal primer site, the resulting cDNA carried unique molecular identifiers. Using its own MiXCR run on the 5' RACE reads, TCRdb lists one record per CDR3 protein. The profile shows around 1.7 million distinct CDR3 sequences, roughly 35% of them singletons. The sequence was collected from a newborn girl in good health. This chain links TRBV6-5 with TRBJ2-1, with D possibly being TRBD2 (5 bases). The sample taken for sequencing was cord blood. The DNA for the CDR3 is TGTGCCAGCAGCCCTTCGGGATGGTACAATGAGCAGTTCTTC. It specifies CASSPSGWYNEQFF.